The 2 T cell receptor beta chains listed next were all sequenced from one sample in a study of T cell repertoires in cytomegalovirus infection. Antigens for these TCRs are unknown. In TCRdb, the reads were re-called with MiXCR into one record per CDR3 protein. Of some 20,000 distinct CDR3 sequences detected, 42% appear once; the ten largest clones hold approximately 94%. This material consisted of CD8+ T cells from cultured PBMCs, taken from culture after CMV antigen stimulation. The receptors originated from a human donor in good health (CMV status not recorded). Some clones in this sample may be carry-over from other donors' samples.

The chain uses TRBV6-1 and TRBJ2-5, with 11 positions matching TRBD2. CDR3 length: 18 residues. Germline V gene lookup returns CDR1 MNHNS and CDR2 SASEGT. J gave up 0 bases and V 6 bases, and 12 bases lay outside the gene matches. CDR3: CASRELAGAQTYQETQYF. The CDR3 bases are TGTGCCAGCAGAGAACTAGCGGGGGCTCAGACGTACCAAGAGACCCAGTACTTC.

This chain links TRBV27 with TRBJ1-1; TRBD1 might be the D (5 bases). Germline CDR1 MNHEY, CDR2 SMNVEV (reference sequence). V was clipped by 7 bases and J by 7 bases, with 16 bases between them. The CDR3 is 13 amino acids. As DNA, the CDR3 is TGTGCCAGCACCCCGGGGGTTGCGGGTGAAGCTTTCTTT. This codes for CASTPGVAGEAFF.